The T cell receptor beta chain described here comes from a study of T cell responses to AZD1222 COVID-19 vaccine. Study conclusions and caveats: Donors were chiefly white British, with a greater number of females, and clonal diversity was perhaps underestimated. The breadth and depth of Spike-specific TCRs increased once two AZD1222 doses had been given. Reportedly, nearly half the spike-specific TCRs target unmutated variant regions. Baseline serology detected seropositivity in only six AZD1222 recipients.

Profiling relied on immunoSEQ multiplex PCR, and the TCRdb table lists in-frame clones only, not all of them. The sample shows approximately 75,000 clones, roughly 84% of them seen only once. Concerning this clone: What it binds is unknown.

The CDR3 is made up of 15 amino acids. The germline CDR1 and CDR2 sequences are MDHEN and SYDVKM. With V trimmed by 10 bases and J by 5 bases, 12 bases remained unmatched. This clonotype originated in an adult who received the AZD1222 COVID-19 vaccine. Source: peripheral blood, taken 28 days after the second AZD1222 dose. The V call is TRBV28, the J call TRBJ2-3; 10 bases line up with TRBD2. For the CDR3, the DNA is TGTGCCATCAGCGATAGCGGGGGGCGGGAAGATACGCAGTATTTT. Amino acids: CAISDSGGREDTQYF.